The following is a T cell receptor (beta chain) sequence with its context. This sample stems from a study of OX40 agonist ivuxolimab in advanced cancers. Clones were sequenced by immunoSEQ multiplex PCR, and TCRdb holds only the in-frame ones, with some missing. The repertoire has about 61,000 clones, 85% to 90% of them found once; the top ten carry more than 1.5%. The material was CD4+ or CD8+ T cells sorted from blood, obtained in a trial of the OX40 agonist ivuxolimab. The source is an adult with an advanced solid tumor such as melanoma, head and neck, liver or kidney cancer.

CDR3 protein: CASSSIGRDSSPLHF. DNA for the CDR3: TGTGCCAGCAGCTCCATCGGTAGGGACTCATCACCCCTCCACTTT. This sequence joins TRBV5-6 and TRBJ1-6; D might be TRBD1 (5 bases). The CDR3 sequence is 15 residues long. Trimming took off 3 bases at V and 10 bases at J, with 17 bases between the two ends. CDR1 SGHDT and CDR2 YYEEEE come from the germline V gene.